The source of this T cell receptor beta chain is a study of T cells in Graves' hyperthyroidism and ophthalmopathy. No ophthalmopathy progression within 18 months constituted stable Graves' hyperthyroidism. Patients aged 18 to 65 had newly diagnosed hyperthyroidism of under 2 months' duration. This clonotype was picked up many times. Its specificity is unknown. TCR beta CDR3 regions were amplified from RNA transcripts. When the TCR CDR3 underwent first-round RT-PCR, the HTBI primer set was used. TCRdb reprocessed the multiplex PCR reads with MiXCR, giving one entry per CDR3 protein. The sample holds about 96,000 distinct CDR3 sequences; around 50% are singletons and the top ten take around 30%. Germline CDR1 is SGHTA and CDR2 is FQGNSA. Trimming stripped 5 bases from V and 5 bases from J, with 15 bases between. The CDR3 has 15 residues. Regarding the study as a whole: In simple terms, a model built on 13 V-J features told ophthalmopathy apart from stable hyperthyroidism. The model identified upcoming ophthalmopathy a median approximately six months ahead of onset.

The sequencing sample was made of blood. V gene TRBV7-2 combines with J gene TRBJ2-2; D is possibly TRBD2 (5 bases). This clonotype originated in a woman aged 40 to 50 with Graves' hyperthyroidism. CDR3 protein: CASSQVQTNTGELFF. CDR3 coding DNA: TGTGCCAGCAGCCAAGTGCAGACTAATACCGGGGAGCTGTTTTTT.